One sample yielded the 4 T cell receptor beta chains listed below, sequenced in a study of blood T cell repertoires in COVID-19. Method: immunoSEQ multiplex PCR; TCRdb's copy keeps in-frame clones and lacks some. The repertoire holds 87,000 or so clones, about 86% seen once, with 20% to 25% in the top ten. The sequencing input was peripheral blood. The receptors were gathered from a woman aged 80 or older in a cohort sampled during active or convalescent COVID-19.

This chain uses TRBV23-1 with TRBJ1-4, with D tentatively TRBD1 (5 bases). TRBV23-1 carries the ORF label, with uncertain function. V was cut by 0 bases and J by 2 bases, with 22 bases left in between. The CDR3 spans 20 residues. CDR3 loop: CASSQSRCQGGSATNEKLFF. The CDR3 bases are TGCGCCAGCAGTCAATCGAGGTGCCAGGGAGGTTCGGCGACTAATGAAAAACTGTTTTTT.

Only one count was recorded for this clone. The chain carries TRBV6-4 and TRBJ2-3; 8 bases match TRBD2. Germline V gives CDR1 MRHNA, CDR2 SNTAGT. This CDR3 spans 13 amino acids. V trimming: 3 bases; J trimming: 7 bases; junction bases outside the gene matches: 3. The CDR3 DNA reads as TGTGCCAGCAGTGAAACTAGCGGCAATACGCAGTATTTT. This sequence encodes CASSETSGNTQYF.

This clone was counted between two and nine times. The J gene is TRBJ1-2, the V gene TRBV7-3, with TRBD1 matching 7 bases. V dropped 4 bases and J dropped 0; count of bases not matched to a gene: 5. CDR3 length: 15 amino acids. CDR1 is SGHTA, CDR2 FQGTGA, per germline. The CDR3 bases are TGTGCCAGCAGCTCAACAGGGGCCTCTAACTATGGCTACACCTTC. Translating gives CASSSTGASNYGYTF.

V gene TRBV3-1 (or the pseudogene TRBV3-2) combines with J gene TRBJ2-5, with TRBD2 matching over 9 bases. CDR3 length: 15 residues. Trimming at V came to 6 bases and at J to 5 bases, leaving 10 bases not matched to a gene. Looked up from germline, CDR1 is LGHDT and CDR2 is YNNKEL (reference sequence). Here the CDR3 reads CASRTIAGVGETQYF. The CDR3 DNA sequence: TGTGCCAGCAGGACCATAGCGGGAGTTGGGGAGACCCAGTACTTC.